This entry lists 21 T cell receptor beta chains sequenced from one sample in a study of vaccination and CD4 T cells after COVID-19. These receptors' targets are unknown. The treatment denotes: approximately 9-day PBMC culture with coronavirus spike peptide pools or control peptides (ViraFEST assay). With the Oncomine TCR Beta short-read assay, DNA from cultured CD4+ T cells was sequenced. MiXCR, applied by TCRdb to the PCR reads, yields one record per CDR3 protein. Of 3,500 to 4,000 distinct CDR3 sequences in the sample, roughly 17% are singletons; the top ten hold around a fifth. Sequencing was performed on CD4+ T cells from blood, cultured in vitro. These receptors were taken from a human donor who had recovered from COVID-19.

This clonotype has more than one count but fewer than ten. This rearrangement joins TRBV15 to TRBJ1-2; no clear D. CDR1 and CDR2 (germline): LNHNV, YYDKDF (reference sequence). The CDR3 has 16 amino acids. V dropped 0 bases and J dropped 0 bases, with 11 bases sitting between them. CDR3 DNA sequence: TGTGCCACCAGCAGAGATCGAGGCAGAACTAACTATGGCTACACCTTC. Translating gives CATSRDRGRTNYGYTF.

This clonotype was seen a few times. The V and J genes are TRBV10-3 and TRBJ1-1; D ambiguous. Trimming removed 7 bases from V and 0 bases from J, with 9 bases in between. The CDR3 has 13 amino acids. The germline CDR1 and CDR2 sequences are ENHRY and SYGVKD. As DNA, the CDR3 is TGTGCCATCATGAGGGTGTTGAACACTGAAGCTTTCTTT. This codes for CAIMRVLNTEAFF.

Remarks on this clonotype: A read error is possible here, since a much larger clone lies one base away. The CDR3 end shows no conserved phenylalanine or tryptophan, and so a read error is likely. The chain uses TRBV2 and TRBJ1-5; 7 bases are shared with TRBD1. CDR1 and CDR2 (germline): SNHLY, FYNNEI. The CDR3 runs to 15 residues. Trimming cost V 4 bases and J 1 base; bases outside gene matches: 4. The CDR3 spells CASSGQGNSNQPQHS. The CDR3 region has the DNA TGTGCCAGCAGTGGACAGGGAAACAGCAATCAGCCCCAGCATTCT.

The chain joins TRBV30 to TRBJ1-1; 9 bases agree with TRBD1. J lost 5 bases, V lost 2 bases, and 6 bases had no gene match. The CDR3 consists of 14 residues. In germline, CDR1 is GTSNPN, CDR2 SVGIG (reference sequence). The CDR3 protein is CAWSLGQGRTEAFF. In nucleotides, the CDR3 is TGTGCCTGGAGTTTAGGACAGGGGCGAACTGAAGCTTTCTTT.

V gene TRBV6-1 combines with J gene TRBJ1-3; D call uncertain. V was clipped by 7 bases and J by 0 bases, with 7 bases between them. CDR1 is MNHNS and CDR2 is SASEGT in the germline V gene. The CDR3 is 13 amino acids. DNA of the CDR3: TGTGCCAGCACCCCGAGCTCTGGAAACACCATATATTTT. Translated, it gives CASTPSSGNTIYF.

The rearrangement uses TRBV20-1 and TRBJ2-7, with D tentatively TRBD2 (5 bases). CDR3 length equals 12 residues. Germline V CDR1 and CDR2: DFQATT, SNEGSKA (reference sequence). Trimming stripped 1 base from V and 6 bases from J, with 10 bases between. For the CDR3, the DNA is TGCAGTGCTAGAGGACTATTGGGCGAGCAGTACTTC. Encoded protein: CSARGLLGEQYF.

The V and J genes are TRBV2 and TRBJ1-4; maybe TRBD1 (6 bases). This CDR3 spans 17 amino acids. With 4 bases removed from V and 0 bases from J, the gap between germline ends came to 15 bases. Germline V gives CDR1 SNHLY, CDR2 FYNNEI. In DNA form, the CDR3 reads TGTGCCAGCAGTGGACAGGACATTATTGCAACTAATGAAAAACTGTTTTTT. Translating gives CASSGQDIIATNEKLFF.

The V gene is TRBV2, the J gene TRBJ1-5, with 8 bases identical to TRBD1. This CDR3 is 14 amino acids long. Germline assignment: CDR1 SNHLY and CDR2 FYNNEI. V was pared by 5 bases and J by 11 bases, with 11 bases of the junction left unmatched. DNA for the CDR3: TGTGCCAGCAGTAAGACAGGGGTGGGATCGGCCCAGCATTTT. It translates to CASSKTGVGSAQHF.

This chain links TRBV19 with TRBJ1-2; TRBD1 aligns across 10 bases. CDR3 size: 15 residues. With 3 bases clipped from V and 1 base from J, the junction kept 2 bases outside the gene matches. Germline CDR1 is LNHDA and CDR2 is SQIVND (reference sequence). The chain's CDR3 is CASSIDRGLNYGYTF. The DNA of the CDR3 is TGTGCCAGTAGTATCGACAGGGGGCTTAACTATGGCTACACCTTC.

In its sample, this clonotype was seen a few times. The CDR3 sequence is CASSLESMGELFF. CDR3 DNA sequence: TGTGCCAGCAGCTTGGAGAGTATGGGGGAGCTGTTTTTT. The J gene is TRBJ2-2, the V gene TRBV5-4, with unresolved D. V lost 0 bases, J lost 8 bases, and 8 bases lay in between. Germline CDR1 is SGHNT and CDR2 is YYREEE (reference sequence). CDR3 length: 13 residues.

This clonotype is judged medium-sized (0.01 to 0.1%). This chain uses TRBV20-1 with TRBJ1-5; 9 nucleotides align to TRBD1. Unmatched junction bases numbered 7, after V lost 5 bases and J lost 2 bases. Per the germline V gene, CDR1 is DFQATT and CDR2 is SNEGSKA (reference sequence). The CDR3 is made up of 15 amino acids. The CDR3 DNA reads TGCAGTGCTTGGACAGGGGCGGGTGGCAATCAGCCCCAGCATTTT. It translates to CSAWTGAGGNQPQHF.

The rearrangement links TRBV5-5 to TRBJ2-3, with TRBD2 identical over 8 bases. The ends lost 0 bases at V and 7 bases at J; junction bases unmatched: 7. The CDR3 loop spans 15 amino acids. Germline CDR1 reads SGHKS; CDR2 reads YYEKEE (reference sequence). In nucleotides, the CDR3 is TGTGCCAGCAGCTTGGTCGTCGGGGGGGATCATACGCAGTATTTT. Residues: CASSLVVGGDHTQYF. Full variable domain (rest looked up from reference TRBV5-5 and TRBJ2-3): DAGVTQSPTHLIKTRGQQVTLRCSPISGHKSVSWYQQVLGQGPQFIFQYYEKEERGRGNFPDRFSARQFPNYSSELNVNALLLGDSALYLCASSLVVGGDHTQYFGPGTRLTVL.

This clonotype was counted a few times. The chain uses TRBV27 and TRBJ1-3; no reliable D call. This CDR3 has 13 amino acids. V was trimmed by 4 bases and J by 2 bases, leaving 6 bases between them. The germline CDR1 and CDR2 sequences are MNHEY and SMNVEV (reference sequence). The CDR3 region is CASSSPPGNTIYF. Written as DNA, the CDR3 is TGTGCCAGCAGTTCGCCCCCTGGAAACACCATATATTTT.

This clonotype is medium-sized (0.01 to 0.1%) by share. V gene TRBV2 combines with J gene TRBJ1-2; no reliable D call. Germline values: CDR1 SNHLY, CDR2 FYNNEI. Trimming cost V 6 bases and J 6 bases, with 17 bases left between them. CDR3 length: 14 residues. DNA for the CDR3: TGTGCCAGCAGGCTGGAAACGACGCTGGATGGCTACACCTTC. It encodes CASRLETTLDGYTF.

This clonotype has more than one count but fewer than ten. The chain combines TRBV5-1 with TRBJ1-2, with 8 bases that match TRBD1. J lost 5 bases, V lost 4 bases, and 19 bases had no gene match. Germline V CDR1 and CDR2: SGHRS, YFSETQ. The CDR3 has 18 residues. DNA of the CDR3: TGCGCCAGCAGCCAAGCCATCCAGGGGGCAGTGGGATTTTATGGCTACACCTTC. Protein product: CASSQAIQGAVGFYGYTF.

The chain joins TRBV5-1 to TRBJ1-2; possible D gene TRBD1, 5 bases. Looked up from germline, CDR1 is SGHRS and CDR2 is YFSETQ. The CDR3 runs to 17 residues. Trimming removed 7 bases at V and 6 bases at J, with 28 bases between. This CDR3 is CASRGAAGGVGLDGYTF. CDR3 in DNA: TGCGCCAGCCGTGGGGCAGCTGGGGGGGTTGGCCTCGATGGCTACACCTTC. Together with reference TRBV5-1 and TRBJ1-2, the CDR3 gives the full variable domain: KAGVTQTPRYLIKTRGQQVTLSCSPISGHRSVSWYQQTPGQGLQFLFEYFSETQRNKGNFPGRFSGRQFSNSRSEMNVSTLELGDSALYLCASRGAAGGVGLDGYTFGSGTRLTVV.

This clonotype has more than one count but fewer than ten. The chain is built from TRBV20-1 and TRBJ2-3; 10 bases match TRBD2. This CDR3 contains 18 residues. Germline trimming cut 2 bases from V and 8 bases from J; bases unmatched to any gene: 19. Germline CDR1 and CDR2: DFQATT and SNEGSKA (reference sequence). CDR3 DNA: TGCAGTGCTAGATCGGTGTCTAGCGGGGGTACGTCCCCGGGTACGCAGTATTTT. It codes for CSARSVSSGGTSPGTQYF.

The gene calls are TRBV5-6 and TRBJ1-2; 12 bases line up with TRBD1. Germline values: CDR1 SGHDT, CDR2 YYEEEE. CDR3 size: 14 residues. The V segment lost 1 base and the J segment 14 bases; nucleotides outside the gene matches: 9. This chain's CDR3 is CASSLPGQGARGTF. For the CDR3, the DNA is TGTGCCAGCAGCTTGCCGGGACAGGGGGCACGGGGGACCTTC. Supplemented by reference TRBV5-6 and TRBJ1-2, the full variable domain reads DAGVTQSPTHLIKTRGQQVTLRCSPKSGHDTVSWYQQALGQGPQFIFQYYEEEERQRGNFPDRFSGHQFPNYSSELNVNALLLGDSALYLCASSLPGQGARGTFGSGTRLTVV.

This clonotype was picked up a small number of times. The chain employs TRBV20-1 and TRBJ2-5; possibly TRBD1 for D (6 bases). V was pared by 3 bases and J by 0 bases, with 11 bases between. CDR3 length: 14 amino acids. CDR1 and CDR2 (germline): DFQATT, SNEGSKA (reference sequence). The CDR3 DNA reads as TGCAGTGCTAGGGGGGCAGGGGACCAAGAGACCCAGTACTTC. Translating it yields CSARGAGDQETQYF.

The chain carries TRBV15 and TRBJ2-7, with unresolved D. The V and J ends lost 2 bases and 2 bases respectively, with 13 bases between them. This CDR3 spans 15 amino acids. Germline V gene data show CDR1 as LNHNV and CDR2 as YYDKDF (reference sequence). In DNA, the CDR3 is TGTGCCACCAGCAGATTAGACCGCAGACCCTACGAGCAGTACTTC. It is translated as CATSRLDRRPYEQYF.

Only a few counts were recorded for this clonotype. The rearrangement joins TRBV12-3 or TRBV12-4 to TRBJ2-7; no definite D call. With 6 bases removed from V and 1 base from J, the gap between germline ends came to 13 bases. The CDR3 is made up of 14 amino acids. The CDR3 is CASSSPYRSYEQYF. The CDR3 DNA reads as TGTGCCAGCAGCTCCCCCTATCGATCCTACGAGCAGTACTTC.